A selection of T cell receptor beta chains follows, all from one sample in a study of blood T cell repertoires in COVID-19. Sequencing used immunoSEQ multiplex PCR; TCRdb keeps in-frame clones, though not all of them. The repertoire holds about 430,000 clones, 88% seen once, with approximately 1.5% in the top ten. The sequencing input was PBMCs or T cells enriched from blood (not recorded which). These TCRs come from a woman younger than 35 who had been exposed to COVID-19. CDR3s include the opening cysteine and the closing phenylalanine or tryptophan. D genes are given only for firm matches. Some rows mark clone size as missing; the rest say once, few, many or name a class of expanded clone.

TRBV28,TRBJ1-5,NA,TRBD1,TGTGCCAGCAGTTTAAGGGGACAGGGGATTCAGCCCCAGCATTTT,CASSLRGQGIQPQHF
TRBV7-2,TRBJ2-7,NA,NA,TGTGCCAGCAGCAAGCAGGGTCCTGGGTACGAGCAGTACTTC,CASSKQGPGYEQYF
TRBV7-8,TRBJ2-3,NA,TRBD2,TGTGCCAGCAGCTCCTCAGCGGGGGGGCCAGGGGATACGCAGTATTTT,CASSSSAGGPGDTQYF
TRBV6-5,TRBJ1-2,NA,TRBD1,TGTGCCAGCAGCACCCTTACAGGGGGCTATGGCTACACCTTC,CASSTLTGGYGYTF
TRBV9,TRBJ2-3,NA,TRBD2,TGTGCCAGCAGCGTTGTTCGCGGGGGGGCCACAGATACGCAGTATTTT,CASSVVRGGATDTQYF
TRBV5-1,TRBJ2-7,NA,TRBD1,TGCGCCAGCAGCCACGGGACAGGCTACGAGCAGTACTTC,CASSHGTGYEQYF
TRBV3-1/TRBV3-2,TRBJ1-2,NA,NA,TGTGCCAGCAGCCAAGAGGGGGAGGTTAACTATGGCTACACCTTC,CASSQEGEVNYGYTF
TRBV5-5,TRBJ1-1,NA,NA,TGTGCCAGCAGCCCTCAAGGGGAGGACACTGAAGCTTTCTTT,CASSPQGEDTEAFF
TRBV28,TRBJ1-1,NA,NA,TGTGCCAGCAGTATCCCACAGGCCAAGAACACTGAAGCTTTCTTT,CASSIPQAKNTEAFF
TRBV28,TRBJ2-7,NA,TRBD2,TGTGCCAGCAGTTTACCCCTAGCGGGAGGGCCCTACGAGCAGTACTTC,CASSLPLAGGPYEQYF
TRBV7-2,TRBJ1-4,few,TRBD1,TGTGCCAGCAGCTGGACAGGGGCAACTAATGAAAAACTGTTTTTT,CASSWTGATNEKLFF
TRBV28,TRBJ2-7,NA,NA,TGTGCCAGCAGTCAACCCGGGGTTGGCGAGCAGTACTTC,CASSQPGVGEQYF
TRBV5-1,TRBJ1-1,NA,TRBD1,TGCGCCAGCAGCAGGGACAGGGGCGGTGGGAACACTGAAGCTTTCTTT,CASSRDRGGGNTEAFF
TRBV28,TRBJ2-1,once,NA,TGTGCCAGCAGTTCGGCTAGCGAGAGCTCCTACAATGAGCAGTTCTTC,CASSSASESSYNEQFF
TRBV4-1,TRBJ2-7,NA,NA,TGCGCCAGCAGCCAAGATAATAGGGGGTACGAGCAGTACTTC,CASSQDNRGYEQYF
TRBV19,TRBJ2-1,NA,TRBD1,TGTGCCAGTCAAACCGACAGGGGACCAAGTTACAATGAGCAGTTCTTC,CASQTDRGPSYNEQFF
TRBV28,TRBJ2-7,NA,NA,TGTGCCAGCAGCATCCAATCCTTGAGGGAGCAGTACTTC,CASSIQSLREQYF
TRBV12-3/TRBV12-4,TRBJ1-5,NA,TRBD1,TGTGCCAGCAGTCCCCCAGGGGGGCAGCCCCAGCATTTT,CASSPPGGQPQHF
TRBV27,TRBJ1-2,NA,NA,TGTGCCAGCAGAGGTCGAGAGACTTCGAACTATGGCTACACCTTC,CASRGRETSNYGYTF
TRBV6-4,TRBJ1-1,NA,TRBD1,TGTGCCAGCAGTGGACAGGGGAACACTGAAGCTTTCTTT,CASSGQGNTEAFF
TRBV7-9,TRBJ1-1,NA,NA,TGTGCCAGCAGCTTAAGTCCGGGTGGGTACACTGAAGCTTTCTTT,CASSLSPGGYTEAFF
TRBV5-1,TRBJ1-1,NA,NA,TGCGCCAGCAGCTTGAAAGAGGACAGGAACACTGAAGCTTTCTTT,CASSLKEDRNTEAFF
TRBV7-6,TRBJ2-5,NA,TRBD1,TGTGCCAGCAGCCAATACGGGACAGCAAAACAAGAGACCCAGTACTTC,CASSQYGTAKQETQYF
TRBV12-3/TRBV12-4,TRBJ1-1,NA,NA,TGTGCCAGCAGACAGGGGAACACTGAAGCTTTCTTT,CASRQGNTEAFF
TRBV4-3,TRBJ2-2,few,TRBD1,TGCGCCAGCAGTCCCGGACAGGGGATTACCGGGGAGCTGTTTTTT,CASSPGQGITGELFF
TRBV27,TRBJ2-1,NA,TRBD1,TGTGCCAGCAGGGGGGACAGGGGGCTCCACAATGAGCAGTTCTTC,CASRGDRGLHNEQFF
TRBV2,TRBJ2-3,NA,TRBD2,TGTGCCAGCAGTCCCGATCTAGCGGTTTCCCCAGATACGCAGTATTTT,CASSPDLAVSPDTQYF
TRBV2,TRBJ2-1,NA,NA,TGTGCCAGCAGTGGACCAGGGTTCTCCTACAATGAGCAGTTCTTC,CASSGPGFSYNEQFF
TRBV9,TRBJ1-4,NA,NA,TGTGCCAGCAGCTCGTTTTCCGAAAAACTGTTTTTT,CASSSFSEKLFF
TRBV13,TRBJ2-2,NA,TRBD2,TGTGCCAGCAGCCCACCGAGCGGGGGGGCTGTCGGGGAGCTGTTTTTT,CASSPPSGGAVGELFF
TRBV28,TRBJ1-2,NA,NA,TGTGCCAGCAGTTTGGGCCAGGGTTATGGCTACACCTTC,CASSLGQGYGYTF
TRBV20-1,TRBJ2-7,NA,NA,TGCAGTGCTAGAGGACATCTCGAGCAGTACTTC,CSARGHLEQYF
TRBV9,TRBJ2-1,NA,NA,TGTGCCAGCAGCGTAGTGGGGGGTGTTGAGCAGTTCTTC,CASSVVGGVEQFF
TRBV6-5,TRBJ2-7,NA,NA,TGTGCCAGCAGTCTGCGTTACGGGCAGTACTTC,CASSLRYGQYF
TRBV15,TRBJ1-2,NA,TRBD1,TGTGCCACCAGCAGAGGAACGGGACAGATTAACTATGGCTACACCTTC,CATSRGTGQINYGYTF